The 10 T cell receptor beta chains in this list originate from one sample, sequenced in a study of cytotoxic CD8 clonotypes in ibrutinib-treated CLL. Sequencing used immunoSEQ multiplex PCR; TCRdb keeps in-frame clones, though not all of them. The table includes 270,000 or so clones, around 69% detected once. The sample in question was PBMCs, obtained at disease progression, from a patient treated with ibrutinib. These receptor sequences come from a human donor with chronic lymphocytic leukemia.

V is TRBV29-1 and J is TRBJ2-5; TRBD1 aligns across 11 bases. The CDR3 is made up of 16 amino acids. CDR1 is SQVTM and CDR2 is ANQGSEA in the germline V gene. V dropped 3 bases and J dropped 4; count of bases not matched to a gene: 10. CDR3 DNA sequence: TGCAGCGTTGAGGCCTTAGGACAGGGGGCGGGAGAGACCCAGTACTTC. It is translated as CSVEALGQGAGETQYF.

V usage is TRBV5-1 and J usage is TRBJ2-7; 10 positions match TRBD2. The length of the CDR3 is 13 residues. CDR1 and CDR2 (germline): SGHRS, YFSETQ. Trimming cost V 3 bases and J 3 bases; bases outside gene matches: 0. The CDR3 DNA follows: TGCGCCAGCAGCTGGACTAGCGGCTACGAGCAGTACTTC. This encodes CASSWTSGYEQYF.

The J gene is TRBJ1-1, the V gene TRBV14, with no clear D. The CDR3 covers 16 residues. The V and J ends lost 0 bases and 0 bases respectively, with 11 bases between them. Germline V gives CDR1 SGHDN, CDR2 FVKESK. CDR3 amino acids: CASSQENGLMNTEAFF. The CDR3 DNA reads TGTGCCAGCAGCCAAGAAAATGGGCTTATGAACACTGAAGCTTTCTTT.

This clone was observed a few times. The chain combines TRBV28 with TRBJ2-7; 11 nucleotides match TRBD2. V shed 2 bases, J shed 5 bases, and the junction held 8 bases outside the gene matches. CDR1 is MDHEN and CDR2 is SYDVKM in the germline V gene. The CDR3 has 16 residues. CDR3 amino acids: CASSLIAGGPGHEQYF. CDR3 nucleotides: TGTGCCAGCAGTTTAATAGCGGGAGGGCCAGGCCACGAGCAGTACTTC.

The chain recombines TRBV5-4 with TRBJ1-1; no clear D. CDR3 size: 12 residues. The V gene's germline CDR1 is SGHNT and CDR2 YYREEE (reference sequence). The V gene lost 0 bases and the J gene lost 7 bases, with 7 bases spanning the gap. The CDR3 loop is CASSLGRYEAFF. CDR3 DNA: TGTGCCAGCAGCTTGGGCAGGTATGAAGCTTTCTTT. Filled out from reference TRBV5-4 and TRBJ1-1, the complete variable domain reads ETGVTQSPTHLIKTRGQQVTLRCSSQSGHNTVSWYQQALGQGPQFIFQYYREEENGRGNFPPRFSGLQFPNYSSELNVNALELDDSALYLCASSLGRYEAFFGQGTRLTVV.

The chain couples TRBV2 to TRBJ2-7; 8 positions match TRBD1. The CDR3 is 16 residues long. Germline loops: CDR1 SNHLY, CDR2 FYNNEI. The trim removed 2 bases at V and 3 bases at J, leaving 9 bases unmatched. CDR3 coding DNA: TGTGCCAGCAGTGAATCGTCACCCACAGGGGGCTACGAGCAGTACTTC. Its translation is CASSESSPTGGYEQYF.

The rearrangement uses TRBV29-1 and TRBJ2-7; 10 nucleotides line up with TRBD2. Germline V lookup: CDR1 SQVTM, CDR2 ANQGSEA. V lost 6 bases to trimming and J lost 5 bases; unmatched junction nucleotides: 10. The CDR3 runs 14 residues. DNA for the CDR3: TGCAGCGTACTTGGGGGGACTAGCGTAAACGAGCAGTACTTC. Its protein is CSVLGGTSVNEQYF.

The rearrangement uses TRBV7-3 and TRBJ1-1, with D possibly being TRBD1 (5 bases). V was trimmed by 3 bases and J by 6 bases, leaving 11 bases between them. Germline V lookup: CDR1 SGHTA, CDR2 FQGTGA. The CDR3 has 13 residues. The CDR3 DNA follows: TGTGCCAGCAGCTTGGGGGGAGGCCCTGAAGCTTTCTTT. It specifies CASSLGGGPEAFF.

The chain employs TRBV10-3 and TRBJ2-5; perhaps TRBD1 as D (5 bases). The germline gives CDR1 ENHRY, CDR2 SYGVKD. The ends were cut back, 0 bases at V and 3 bases at J, with 8 bases in the middle. The CDR3 consists of 14 residues. The CDR3 region has the DNA TGTGCCATCAGTGAGTCGGGGCAGAAAGAGACCCAGTACTTC. This encodes CAISESGQKETQYF.

This clone came up a few times. V is TRBV28 and J is TRBJ2-3, with D possibly matching TRBD1 (7 bases). The length of the CDR3 is 16 residues. Germline CDR1 and CDR2: MDHEN and SYDVKM. Trimming left V 5 bases short and J 2 bases short, with 17 bases between. For the CDR3, the DNA is TGTGCCAGCAGTCCGGTTCAGGGGGGTCCCACAGATACGCAGTATTTT. Protein: CASSPVQGGPTDTQYF.